The 27 T cell receptor beta chains reported below all come from one sample, sequenced in a study of blood T cell repertoires in COVID-19. This table comes from immunoSEQ multiplex PCR, and its TCRdb copy is limited to in-frame clones, with some not included. The table records 250,000 to 300,000 clones, around 90% of them present only once. Sequenced material: PBMCs or T cells enriched from blood (not recorded which). These receptors were taken from a woman in her forties with acute COVID-19.

In this sample, this clone turned up a few times. The chain uses TRBV11-2 and TRBJ1-2; D is perhaps TRBD1 (6 bases). Germline lookup yields CDR1 SGHAT and CDR2 FQNNGV. Trimming removed 5 bases at V and 3 bases at J, with 13 bases between. The CDR3 sequence is 14 residues long. The CDR3 here is CASSRTTGDYGYTF. For the CDR3, the DNA is TGTGCCAGCAGCCGGACGACAGGTGACTATGGCTACACCTTC.

The chain carries TRBV21-1 and TRBJ2-7; no DNA check was done on the table's D call, TRBD1. TRBV21-1 is classified as a pseudogene. The CDR3 spans 21 residues. CDR3 protein: CASSKARKGEAIREAFYEQYF. For the CDR3, the DNA is TGTGCCAGCAGCAAAGCGCGTAAGGGGGAAGCTATTCGAGAAGCTTTCTACGAGCAGTACTTC.

The CDR3 reads CASSFGGAGDTEAFF. The CDR3 DNA reads TGTGCCAGCAGTTTTGGGGGGGCAGGAGACACTGAAGCTTTCTTT. The chain is built from TRBV27 and TRBJ1-1; D perhaps matches TRBD1 (6 bases). V dropped 3 bases and J dropped 3 bases, with 14 bases sitting between them. The CDR3 loop spans 15 amino acids. Germline CDR1 and CDR2: MNHEY and SMNVEV (reference sequence).

The rearrangement uses TRBV25-1 and TRBJ1-4, with 7 bases lining up with TRBD1. Germline CDR1 and CDR2: MGHDK and SYGVNS. The V gene end was trimmed by 6 bases and the J gene end by 8 bases; junction bases not matched to a gene: 12. The CDR3 runs to 15 residues. The CDR3 is CASSQGGLGGEKLFF. CDR3 nucleotide sequence: TGTGCCAGCAGCCAGGGGGGATTAGGTGGCGAAAAACTGTTTTTT.

The J gene is TRBJ2-7, the V gene TRBV9; 7 bases are a match to TRBD2. Germline V gene lookup returns CDR1 SGDLS and CDR2 YYNGEE. The V gene end was trimmed by 0 bases and the J gene end by 2 bases; junction bases not matched to a gene: 5. CDR3 size: 15 residues. The CDR3 DNA sequence: TGTGCCAGCAGCGTAGCCAGCGGGGCCCCCTACGAGCAGTACTTC. Encoded protein: CASSVASGAPYEQYF.

This rearrangement joins TRBV21-1 to TRBJ2-1; the table's TRBD2 call for D was not verified on the DNA. TRBV21-1 is a recognized pseudogene. The CDR3 extends over 16 amino acids. CDR3: CASSKGKRGPRNEQFF. The CDR3 DNA is TGTGCCAGCAGCAAAGGGAAGCGGGGGCCCCGAAATGAGCAGTTCTTC.

This chain uses TRBV6-5 with TRBJ2-1; 14 nucleotides agree with TRBD2. The CDR3 consists of 15 residues. Unmatched junction bases numbered 8, after V lost 10 bases and J lost 6 bases. Germline loops: CDR1 MNHEY, CDR2 SVGAGI. CDR3 bases: TGTGCCATCTCTTCGACTAGCGGGAGGGGCAATGAGCAGTTCTTC. Encoded protein: CAISSTSGRGNEQFF.

V and J are TRBV19 and TRBJ1-1, with D maybe TRBD1 (6 bases). CDR3 size: 13 residues. Trimming cost V 7 bases and J 5 bases, with 14 bases left between them. Germline V gives CDR1 LNHDA, CDR2 SQIVND (reference sequence). Here the CDR3 reads CASTATGYTEAFF. CDR3 DNA: TGTGCCAGTACCGCCACAGGGTATACTGAAGCTTTCTTT.

The chain couples TRBV5-1 to TRBJ1-4, with 7 bases fitting TRBD1. Trimming took 0 bases from V and 8 from J; bases not matched to a gene: 10. Germline V gene data show CDR1 as SGHRS and CDR2 as YFSETQ. CDR3 length equals 16 residues. The CDR3 nucleotides read TGCGCCAGCAGCTTGGTCGGTAGGGGGCAAGGGGAAAAACTGTTTTTT. The encoded protein is CASSLVGRGQGEKLFF.

The chain carries TRBV5-1 and TRBJ2-1, with D uncertain. Germline assignment: CDR1 SGHRS and CDR2 YFSETQ. The CDR3 is 11 residues long. Between the trimmed V and J ends, which lost 2 bases and 6 bases, there was a span of 3 bases. CDR3 loop: CASSFSNEQFF. In DNA, the CDR3 is TGCGCCAGCAGCTTTAGCAATGAGCAGTTCTTC.

This clone has only one observation. V and J are TRBV9 and TRBJ2-7; D call uncertain. The germline gives CDR1 SGDLS, CDR2 YYNGEE. Trimming removed 0 bases from V and 4 bases from J, with 8 bases in between. The CDR3 spans 13 residues. The CDR3 DNA follows: TGTGCCAGCAGCGTAGATCAAGCGTACGAGCAGTACTTC. Residues: CASSVDQAYEQYF.

A word on this clone: Its ends do not fully match the called genes, so a read error is possible. The chain employs TRBV28 and TRBJ2-7, with 8 bases that match TRBD1. Germline V gene lookup returns CDR1 MDHEN and CDR2 SYDVKM. The length of the CDR3 is 18 residues. The DNA for the CDR3 is TGTGTCAGCACCGTAGGGGGTGCCGGGGTCAGGGGGCGCGATGAGCAGTACTTC. Amino acids: CVSTVGGAGVRGRDEQYF.

The chain is built from TRBV18 and TRBJ2-1, with a tentative D call TRBD1 (5 bases). Trimming removed 2 bases from V and 7 bases from J, with 12 bases in between. Germline loops: CDR1 KGHSH, CDR2 LQKENI. The CDR3 loop spans 14 amino acids. The CDR3 loop reads CASSPGTGPNEQFF. In DNA, the CDR3 is TGTGCCAGCTCACCAGGAACAGGTCCAAATGAGCAGTTCTTC.

The chain carries TRBV4-2 and TRBJ1-2; D may be TRBD1 (5 bases). This CDR3 comprises 14 residues. V was cut by 1 base and J by 7 bases, with 13 bases left in between. The germline V gene encodes CDR1 LGHNA and CDR2 YNFKEQ. CDR3 in amino acids: CASSQGRGESGYTF. Here the CDR3 DNA reads TGTGCCAGCAGCCAAGGACGGGGGGAATCTGGCTACACCTTC.

The chain uses TRBV12-3 or TRBV12-4 and TRBJ1-1, with D perhaps matching TRBD1 (5 bases). V lost 4 bases to trimming and J lost 12 bases, with 18 bases between them. The CDR3 runs 13 residues. The CDR3 region is CASSSGFLTGTFF. In nucleotides, the CDR3 is TGTGCCAGCAGTTCAGGTTTCCTCACAGGAACTTTCTTT.

The chain has TRBV6-1 and TRBJ2-5, with D possibly matching TRBD1 (6 bases). Germline values: CDR1 MNHNS, CDR2 SASEGT. This CDR3 has 17 amino acids. Between the trimmed V and J ends, which lost 0 bases and 2 bases, there was a span of 16 bases. The CDR3 is CASSEASDRIGQETQYF. Here the CDR3 DNA reads TGTGCCAGCAGTGAAGCCTCTGACAGGATCGGGCAAGAGACCCAGTACTTC.

J is TRBJ2-5 and V is TRBV4-1, with D possibly being TRBD2 (6 bases). There are 15 residues in the CDR3. Trimming cost V 0 bases and J 2 bases, with 10 bases left between them. Germline CDR1 and CDR2: MGHRA and YSYEKL. The CDR3 sequence is CASSQDPAGQETQYF. The CDR3 nucleotides are TGCGCCAGCAGCCAAGATCCAGCGGGTCAAGAGACCCAGTACTTC.

This clone was observed a single time. The chain joins TRBV19 to TRBJ2-7; 8 bases are a match to TRBD1. The length of the CDR3 is 14 residues. V shed 5 bases and J 2 bases; nucleotides not matched to a gene: 5. Per the germline V gene, CDR1 is LNHDA and CDR2 is SQIVND (reference sequence). The CDR3: CASSPRQGPYEQYF. The CDR3 nucleotides are TGTGCCAGTAGTCCCAGACAGGGGCCCTACGAGCAGTACTTC.

This chain links TRBV11-3 with TRBJ1-1, with D possibly being TRBD1 (6 bases). The CDR3 sequence is 15 residues long. Germline V CDR1 and CDR2: SGHNT, YENEEA. V shed 5 bases and J shed 1 base, with 14 bases lying between them. Here the CDR3 DNA reads TGTGCCAGCAGCCCAGAACCGGGACAGAACACTGAAGCTTTCTTT. Amino acids: CASSPEPGQNTEAFF.

V is TRBV6-2 or TRBV6-3 and J is TRBJ1-2; 12 nucleotides agree with TRBD1. V lost 6 bases and J lost 4; bases outside the gene matches: 15. Germline V gene lookup returns CDR1 MNHEY and CDR2 SVGEGT. The CDR3 loop spans 18 amino acids. The CDR3 spells CASSFTRDRGPHSYGYTF. CDR3 bases: TGTGCCAGCAGCTTCACCCGGGACAGGGGGCCACATAGCTATGGCTACACCTTC.

V usage is TRBV9 and J usage is TRBJ1-5; D is perhaps TRBD1 (6 bases). Germline CDR1 SGDLS, CDR2 YYNGEE. This CDR3 has 14 residues. Trimming removed 3 bases at V and 1 base at J, with 8 bases between. The CDR3 loop reads CASSEGQSNQPQHF. In DNA, the CDR3 is TGTGCCAGCAGCGAGGGACAAAGCAATCAGCCCCAGCATTTT. Looking up the rest from reference TRBV9 and TRBJ1-5 gives the full variable domain: DSGVTQTPKHLITATGQRVTLRCSPRSGDLSVYWYQQSLDQGLQFLIQYYNGEERAKGNILERFSAQQFPDLHSELNLSSLELGDSALYFCASSEGQSNQPQHFGDGTRLSIL.

The chain combines TRBV28 with TRBJ1-2; 7 nucleotides align to TRBD1. J gave up 6 bases and V 6 bases, and 4 bases lay outside the gene matches. Germline values: CDR1 MDHEN, CDR2 SYDVKM. The CDR3 is 12 amino acids. The CDR3 protein is CASRTDRDGYTF. In DNA form, the CDR3 reads TGTGCCAGCAGGACAGACAGGGATGGCTACACCTTC.

J is TRBJ2-1 and V is TRBV9, with 8 bases aligning to TRBD2. The germline gives CDR1 SGDLS, CDR2 YYNGEE. V was pared by 0 bases and J by 10 bases, with 6 bases of the junction left unmatched. CDR3 size: 14 residues. Here the CDR3 reads CASSVAGGPGEQFF. CDR3 DNA sequence: TGTGCCAGCAGCGTAGCGGGGGGGCCAGGCGAGCAGTTCTTC.

V is TRBV5-1 and J is TRBJ2-1, with D tentatively TRBD2 (6 bases). This CDR3 region has 16 residues. Between the trimmed V and J ends, which lost 4 bases and 2 bases, there was a span of 16 bases. Germline V CDR1 and CDR2: SGHRS, YFSETQ. The CDR3: CASSDSLGGTYNEQFF. The CDR3 DNA sequence: TGCGCCAGCAGCGACTCTCTCGGGGGTACCTACAATGAGCAGTTCTTC.

This sequence joins TRBV7-2 and TRBJ2-1; TRBD2 aligns across 9 bases. J was trimmed by 7 bases and V by 8 bases; bases with no gene match: 15. The CDR3 has 16 amino acids. Germline V gene lookup returns CDR1 SGHTA and CDR2 FQGNSA. CDR3 in DNA: TGTGCCAGCGCCATAGCGGGAGCCAACTCGAGGAATGAGCAGTTCTTC. It encodes CASAIAGANSRNEQFF.

In this sample, this clone turned up a few times. The chain combines TRBV7-9 with TRBJ1-1; TRBD1 aligns across 9 bases. With 5 bases clipped from V and 8 bases from J, the junction kept 6 bases outside the gene matches. In germline, CDR1 is SEHNR, CDR2 FQNEAQ (reference sequence). The CDR3 is 13 residues long. CDR3 in DNA: TGTGCCAGCAGCCTGGACAGGGGATCCGAAGCTTTCTTT. Translated, it gives CASSLDRGSEAFF.

This clone has just a few counts. The chain uses TRBV6-2 or TRBV6-3 and TRBJ1-2; D uncertain. CDR3 length: 13 residues. Germline CDR1 MNHEY, CDR2 SVGEGT. V lost 5 bases, J lost 4 bases, and 11 bases lay in between. The CDR3 sequence is CASSTNMGYGYTF. CDR3 coding DNA: TGTGCCAGCAGTACTAATATGGGCTATGGCTACACCTTC.